This T cell receptor (beta chain) originates from a study of blood T cell repertoires in COVID-19. Looking at the study overall: The United States, Italy and Spain provided the acute and convalescent COVID-19 samples.

The V end was cut by 2 bases, the J end by 0 bases, with 9 bases between. The CDR3 is made up of 15 amino acids. Looked up from germline, CDR1 is LNHDA and CDR2 is SQIVND (reference sequence). Which cohort a participant joined came from the clinical history participants gave. Assay used: immunoSEQ multiplex PCR; TCRdb lists only in-frame clones, some missing. The sample yields 260,000 or so clones, around 88% seen once. The chain combines TRBV19 with TRBJ2-3; a possible D gene is TRBD2 (5 bases). This TCR came from a middle-aged woman with acute COVID-19. Sequencing was performed on PBMCs or T cells enriched from blood (not recorded which). The chain's CDR3 is CASSILAASTDTQYF. Written as DNA, the CDR3 is TGTGCCAGTAGTATACTAGCAGCTAGCACAGATACGCAGTATTTT.